The 31 T cell receptor beta chains reported below all come from one sample, sequenced in a study of control samples from healthy donors and cancer patients. Libraries were prepared by immunoSEQ multiplex PCR; TCRdb keeps only in-frame clonotypes and omits some of them. The sample has 74,000 or so clones, approximately 90% seen once. The specimen was blood. The receptors originated from a man between 50 and 59 years old in good health.

The genes are TRBV18 and TRBJ2-1; D might be TRBD1 or TRBD2, each matching 7 bases. This CDR3 has 16 amino acids. Trimming left V 6 bases short and J 5 bases short, with 20 bases between. CDR1 KGHSH and CDR2 LQKENI come from the germline V gene. CDR3 DNA: TGTGCCAGCTCCCGTGGGGAGGGGGCTTCCCACAATGAGCAGTTCTTC. As protein: CASSRGEGASHNEQFF.

The rearrangement joins TRBV30 to TRBJ1-2; a possible D gene is TRBD1 (5 bases). The CDR3 is 16 residues long. The V end was cut by 0 bases, the J end by 9 bases, with 23 bases between. CDR1 is GTSNPN, CDR2 SVGIG, per germline (reference sequence). CDR3 sequence reads: CAWSVPGFGTDSRYTF. For the CDR3, the DNA is TGTGCCTGGAGTGTTCCAGGTTTCGGGACGGATTCGCGCTACACCTTC.

This clone has a single count. The gene calls are TRBV5-1 and TRBJ2-7, with D perhaps matching TRBD1 or TRBD2 (5 bases each). Germline CDR1 reads SGHRS; CDR2 reads YFSETQ. CDR3 length: 11 amino acids. V shed 7 bases and J shed 7 bases, with 12 bases lying between them. The CDR3: CASGHEGEQYF. The DNA for the CDR3 is TGCGCCAGCGGGCATGAGGGGGAGCAGTACTTC.

This chain links TRBV30 with TRBJ2-6; no clear D. Germline lookup yields CDR1 GTSNPN and CDR2 SVGIG (reference sequence). Trimming stripped 0 bases from V and 0 bases from J, with 9 bases between. This CDR3 comprises 16 residues. The CDR3 sequence: CAWSVQRPSGANVLTF. The CDR3 bases are TGTGCCTGGAGTGTTCAGCGACCCTCTGGGGCCAACGTCCTGACTTTC.

V gene TRBV13 combines with J gene TRBJ1-2; D is uncertain. The CDR3 loop spans 16 amino acids. Germline CDR1 PRHDT, CDR2 FYEKMQ (reference sequence). Trimming shortened V by 3 bases and J by 4 bases, and 18 bases separated the two germline ends. CDR3 residues: CASSFAFNGAAYGYTF. CDR3 nucleotide sequence: TGTGCCAGCAGCTTCGCATTCAATGGAGCGGCCTATGGCTACACCTTC. Full variable domain (missing parts from reference TRBV13 and TRBJ1-2): AAGVIQSPRHLIKEKRETATLKCYPIPRHDTVYWYQQGPGQDPQFLISFYEKMQSDKGSIPDRFSAQQFSDYHSELNMSSLELGDSALYFCASSFAFNGAAYGYTFGSGTRLTVV.

This clone was observed a handful of times. The chain's CDR3 is CASSLQGGALEQYF. CDR3 in DNA: TGTGCCAGCAGCCTCCAGGGGGGGGCGCTTGAGCAGTACTTC. V gene TRBV7-9 combines with J gene TRBJ2-7, with D perhaps assigned TRBD1 or TRBD2 (7 bases each). The V gene's germline CDR1 is SEHNR and CDR2 FQNEAQ (reference sequence). The V end lost 5 bases, the J end lost 7 bases, and 18 bases lay between the germline ends. There are 14 residues in the CDR3.

The chain employs TRBV12-5 and TRBJ2-7; 9 bases match TRBD1. J gave up 1 base and V 2 bases, and 6 bases lay outside the gene matches. The germline V gene has CDR1 LGHNT and CDR2 FRNRAP. The CDR3 covers 16 residues. In DNA form, the CDR3 reads TGTGCTAGTGGTTTGACAACCGGGACAGGGTCCTACGAGCAGTACTTC. It yields the protein CASGLTTGTGSYEQYF.

This chain links TRBV4-2 with TRBJ1-1; 8 positions agree with TRBD1. This CDR3 is 14 amino acids long. Trimming took 6 bases from V and 7 from J; bases not matched to a gene: 10. The V gene's germline CDR1 is LGHNA and CDR2 YNFKEQ. The CDR3 nucleotides are TGTGCCAGCAGATTTCAGGGGGCAGTCCTTGAAGCTTTCTTT. Its protein is CASRFQGAVLEAFF.

This chain uses TRBV5-5 with TRBJ1-1, with no clear D. Germline CDR1 SGHKS, CDR2 YYEKEE (reference sequence). The CDR3 has 13 amino acids. V shed 1 base and J shed 2 bases, with 6 bases lying between them. CDR3 amino acids: CASSLWGNTEAFF. CDR3 DNA sequence: TGTGCCAGCAGCTTGTGGGGAAACACTGAAGCTTTCTTT.

This chain joins TRBV24-1 and TRBJ1-2; 7 bases match TRBD1. In germline, CDR1 is KGHDR, CDR2 SFDVKD. The CDR3 has 16 residues. J gave up 3 bases and V 3 bases, and 9 bases lay outside the gene matches. The CDR3 spells CATSDTAGQTHYGYTF. The CDR3 nucleotides read TGTGCCACCAGTGATACCGCGGGACAGACCCACTATGGCTACACCTTC.

This clone was counted a single time. This rearrangement joins TRBV6-5 to TRBJ2-5, with D possibly matching TRBD1 (5 bases). Germline loops: CDR1 MNHEY, CDR2 SVGAGI. This CDR3 is built from 12 residues. V was pared by 2 bases and J by 7 bases, with 8 bases between. Here the CDR3 DNA reads TGTGCCAGCAGTTACGCAGGGATGACCCAGTACTTC. Translated, it gives CASSYAGMTQYF.

CDR3 coding DNA: TGTGCCAGCAGCTTAGACCCGGGACCCAGGAGCTCCTACGAGCAGTACTTC. This gives the protein CASSLDPGPRSSYEQYF. The chain is built from TRBV5-4 and TRBJ2-7; D could derive from TRBD1 or TRBD2 (5 bases each). The V gene lost 2 bases and the J gene lost 0 bases, with 18 bases spanning the gap. Germline lookup yields CDR1 SGHNT and CDR2 YYREEE (reference sequence). This CDR3 is 17 amino acids long. Full variable domain (remainder filled in from reference TRBV5-4 and TRBJ2-7): ETGVTQSPTHLIKTRGQQVTLRCSSQSGHNTVSWYQQALGQGPQFIFQYYREEENGRGNFPPRFSGLQFPNYSSELNVNALELDDSALYLCASSLDPGPRSSYEQYFGPGTRLTVT.

The rearrangement uses TRBV2 and TRBJ1-3, with D unclear. CDR3 length: 16 amino acids. The germline V gene has CDR1 SNHLY and CDR2 FYNNEI. With 5 bases removed from V and 0 bases from J, the gap between germline ends came to 14 bases. The DNA of the CDR3 is TGTGCCAGCAGTTATGACACCACGAGCTCTGGAAACACCATATATTTT. Translated, it gives CASSYDTTSSGNTIYF.

The chain is built from TRBV9 and TRBJ2-2; D is undetermined. The CDR3 has 17 residues. V gave up 0 bases and J gave up 4 bases, with 16 bases separating them. Germline V gene sequence: CDR1 SGDLS, CDR2 YYNGEE. CDR3 loop: CASSVVELRSFTGELFF. The CDR3 nucleotides read TGTGCCAGCAGCGTAGTCGAGTTGAGGTCCTTCACCGGGGAGCTGTTTTTT.

The chain uses TRBV5-1 and TRBJ1-1, with TRBD1 matching over 7 bases. This CDR3 is 15 amino acids long. Germline CDR1 reads SGHRS; CDR2 reads YFSETQ. The junction had 4 bases not matched to a gene; V was cut back by 1 base and J by 1 base. As DNA, the CDR3 is TGCGCCAGCAGCTTGCTTTGGACAGGGAACACTGAAGCTTTCTTT. Residues: CASSLLWTGNTEAFF.

V is TRBV4-1 and J is TRBJ2-3, with D perhaps TRBD1 (5 bases). CDR3 length: 17 residues. Trimming took off 1 base at V and 6 bases at J, with 20 bases between the two ends. Germline values: CDR1 MGHRA, CDR2 YSYEKL. The CDR3 protein is CASSQALGGLGQDTQYF. DNA for the CDR3: TGCGCCAGCAGCCAAGCGTTGGGTGGGCTGGGGCAGGATACGCAGTATTTT.

In its sample, this clone was seen a few times. The chain is built from TRBV7-3 and TRBJ1-1; perhaps TRBD1 as D (5 bases). Germline CDR1 SGHTA, CDR2 FQGTGA. This CDR3 is 14 amino acids long. Trimming left V 3 bases short and J 5 bases short, with 13 bases between. The CDR3 here is CASSFNNRMTEAFF. CDR3 DNA: TGTGCCAGCAGCTTTAACAACAGGATGACTGAAGCTTTCTTT. The full variable domain, completed using reference TRBV7-3 and TRBJ1-1, is GAGVSQTPSNKVTEKGKYVELRCDPISGHTALYWYRQSLGQGPEFLIYFQGTGAADDSGLPNDRFFAVRPEGSVSTLKIQRTERGDSAVYLCASSFNNRMTEAFFGQGTRLTVV.

The chain employs TRBV24-1 and TRBJ2-7, with 7 bases identical to TRBD2. The CDR3 length is 13 residues. The germline CDR1 and CDR2 sequences are KGHDR and SFDVKD. V lost 9 bases and J lost 0; bases outside the gene matches: 4. Written as DNA, the CDR3 is TGTGCCACCGGGGGGGGGAGCTCCTACGAGCAGTACTTC. Its translation: CATGGGSSYEQYF.

The V gene is TRBV24-1, the J gene TRBJ1-2; maybe TRBD1 (5 bases). This CDR3 spans 15 amino acids. Germline V gene lookup returns CDR1 KGHDR and CDR2 SFDVKD. Trimming took 3 bases from V and 2 from J, leaving 12 bases between them. CDR3 DNA sequence: TGTGCCACCAGTGATCAGTCGGGGGGAAACTATGGCTACACCTTC. Translated, it gives CATSDQSGGNYGYTF.

The chain uses TRBV11-2 and TRBJ2-1; TRBD2 might be the D (5 bases). CDR3 length: 14 amino acids. Germline V gene data show CDR1 as SGHAT and CDR2 as FQNNGV. V shed 6 bases and J shed 6 bases, with 15 bases lying between them. Here the CDR3 DNA reads TGTGCCAGCAGTCTAGCCAATCGTGCCAATGAGCAGTTCTTC. Amino acids: CASSLANRANEQFF.

This clone showed up just once. This rearrangement joins TRBV7-8 to TRBJ2-3; either TRBD1 or TRBD2 may fit D (6 bases each). The CDR3 totals 17 residues. Germline CDR1 SGHVS, CDR2 FQNEAQ. Trimming removed 2 bases from V and 1 base from J, with 16 bases in between. CDR3 sequence: CASSLRQGRLRTDTQYF. The CDR3, as DNA: TGTGCCAGCAGCTTAAGGCAGGGGAGGCTTCGCACAGATACGCAGTATTTT.

This chain joins TRBV11-1 and TRBJ1-1; 9 bases fit TRBD1. The CDR3 runs to 14 residues. Looked up from germline, CDR1 is SGHAT and CDR2 is FQDESV (reference sequence). The ends lost 5 bases at V and 2 bases at J; junction bases unmatched: 3. CDR3 loop: CASSAQGANTEAFF. The CDR3, as DNA: TGTGCCAGCAGCGCACAGGGGGCTAACACTGAAGCTTTCTTT. Based on the CDR3 plus reference TRBV11-1 and TRBJ1-1, the full variable domain is EAEVAQSPRYKITEKSQAVAFWCDPISGHATLYWYRQILGQGPELLVQFQDESVVDDSQLPKDRFSAERLKGVDSTLKIQPAELGDSAMYLCASSAQGANTEAFFGQGTRLTVV.

This chain uses TRBV9 with TRBJ2-5, with D possibly being TRBD2 (6 bases). V lost 0 bases to trimming and J lost 5 bases, with 11 bases between them. Per the germline V gene, CDR1 is SGDLS and CDR2 is YYNGEE. The CDR3 runs to 14 residues. The CDR3 DNA sequence: TGTGCCAGCAGCGTAGATAAGGGGAGGGAGACCCAGTACTTC. It specifies CASSVDKGRETQYF.

The V and J genes are TRBV6-5 and TRBJ1-1; the D gene is possibly TRBD1 (5 bases). V was shortened by 5 bases and J by 1 base, with 14 bases between the two germline ends. The length of the CDR3 is 15 residues. The germline V gene encodes CDR1 MNHEY and CDR2 SVGAGI. In DNA, the CDR3 is TGTGCCAGCAGTAAAATGGGACGGACGAACACTGAAGCTTTCTTT. Its translation is CASSKMGRTNTEAFF.

The chain uses TRBV10-1 and TRBJ2-3, with unresolved D. V dropped 0 bases and J dropped 5 bases, with 6 bases sitting between them. Germline CDR1 reads WNHNN; CDR2 reads SYGVQD (reference sequence). The length of the CDR3 is 13 residues. The CDR3 reads CASSESSQDTQYF. The DNA of the CDR3 is TGCGCCAGCAGTGAGTCGTCCCAAGATACGCAGTATTTT.

The chain uses TRBV29-1 and TRBJ1-4; TRBD1 is a possible D gene (6 bases). This CDR3 contains 13 residues. The ends were cut back, 7 bases at V and 5 bases at J, with 14 bases in the middle. Germline lookup yields CDR1 SQVTM and CDR2 ANQGSEA. The CDR3 DNA reads TGCAGCGGAGGGACATCGGTCAATGAAAAACTGTTTTTT. Translating it yields CSGGTSVNEKLFF.

V and J are TRBV7-8 and TRBJ1-5; D is possibly TRBD1 (5 bases). Trimming took 5 bases from V and 4 from J, leaving 9 bases between them. The CDR3 loop spans 13 amino acids. Germline V CDR1 and CDR2: SGHVS, FQNEAQ. The chain's CDR3 is CASSATENQPQHF. Here the CDR3 DNA reads TGTGCCAGCAGCGCGACAGAAAATCAGCCCCAGCATTTT.

The chain couples TRBV24-1 to TRBJ2-2; 7 bases align to TRBD1. J lost 3 bases, V lost 4 bases, and 13 bases had no gene match. Germline CDR1 reads KGHDR; CDR2 reads SFDVKD. The CDR3 covers 18 residues. The CDR3 here is CATSDPRQGGDHTGELFF. DNA of the CDR3: TGTGCCACCAGTGACCCCCGACAGGGCGGAGATCACACCGGGGAGCTGTTTTTT.

The chain recombines TRBV4-2 with TRBJ2-1; TRBD1 matches at 9 bases. The CDR3 loop spans 16 amino acids. Germline assignment: CDR1 LGHNA and CDR2 YNFKEQ. With V trimmed by 0 bases and J by 6 bases, 6 bases remained unmatched. The CDR3 is CASSQEGTGSVNEQFF. As DNA, the CDR3 is TGTGCCAGCAGCCAAGAAGGGACAGGGTCTGTCAATGAGCAGTTCTTC.

The V call is TRBV27, the J call TRBJ2-7, with a tentative D call TRBD2 (6 bases). The CDR3 spans 15 residues. The V end lost 4 bases, the J end lost 2 bases, and 15 bases lay between the germline ends. Germline V gene data show CDR1 as MNHEY and CDR2 as SMNVEV (reference sequence). The CDR3: CASSSVTTSPYEQYF. The CDR3 coding sequence is TGTGCCAGCAGTTCGGTAACGACTAGTCCCTACGAGCAGTACTTC.

This clone is a singleton in its sample. This chain uses TRBV6-5 with TRBJ1-1; D perhaps matches TRBD1 (5 bases). Trimming cost V 4 bases and J 7 bases, with 7 bases left between them. Germline V CDR1 and CDR2: MNHEY, SVGAGI. The CDR3 has 11 residues. The CDR3 is CASSFDSEAFF. The CDR3 nucleotides read TGTGCCAGCAGTTTCGACAGTGAAGCTTTCTTT.